This is a list of T cell receptor beta chains from one sample in a study of graft-versus-host responses after intestinal transplantation. Generated by immunoSEQ multiplex PCR, the TCRdb table keeps only in-frame clones and is missing some. Of about 130,000 clones listed, roughly 91% were seen once; the top ten hold 0.19%. For these receptors, no antigen is known. The specimen was unstimulated CD4+ T cells sorted from spleen or lymph node cells, collected before intestinal transplant. The receptors derive from a human donor who received an intestinal transplant. Each CDR3 is given with its conserved first and last residue. A D gene is named only where the DNA matches it firmly. Size is omitted from some rows. Given values are once, few, many or a class for expanded clones.

J,D,size,V,CDR3,DNA
TRBJ1-5,-,-,TRBV28,CASIERGVVGNQPQHF,TGTGCCAGCATCGAACGAGGGGTTGTAGGCAATCAGCCCCAGCATTTT
TRBJ2-7,TRBD1,-,TRBV7-8,CASSVGQVGLYEQYF,TGTGCCAGCAGCGTGGGACAGGTGGGTCTCTACGAGCAGTACTTC
TRBJ1-5,-,-,TRBV7-2,CASSRGSSQPQHF,TGTGCCAGCAGCAGGGGATCCAGTCAGCCCCAGCATTTT
TRBJ1-4,TRBD1,once,TRBV28,CASSQTGQGHEKLFF,TGCGCCAGCAGCCAGACGGGACAGGGACATGAAAAACTGTTTTTT
TRBJ2-7,TRBD2,-,TRBV19,CASSILLAEPYEQYF,TGTGCCAGTAGTATCCTACTAGCGGAACCCTACGAGCAGTACTTC
TRBJ2-5,-,-,TRBV5-1,CASSLSTWETQYF,TGCGCCAGCAGCTTGAGTACGTGGGAGACCCAGTACTTC
TRBJ2-7,-,-,TRBV2,CASRRDPEQYF,TGTGCCAGCAGACGGGACCCCGAGCAGTACTTC
TRBJ1-1,TRBD1,-,TRBV19,CASTSGQNMNTEAFF,TGTGCCAGTACCTCGGGACAGAACATGAACACTGAAGCTTTCTTT
TRBJ1-2,TRBD1,once,TRBV25-1,CASSGWTGPSSNYGYTF,TGTGCCAGCAGTGGATGGACAGGACCTTCGTCTAACTATGGCTACACCTTC
TRBJ2-5,TRBD1,-,TRBV7-7,CASSLAIGQGRETQYF,TGTGCTAGCAGCTTAGCGATAGGACAGGGGAGGGAGACCCAGTACTTC
TRBJ2-5,-,-,TRBV5-1,CASSWAGSQETQYF,TGCGCCAGCAGCTGGGCGGGCTCACAAGAGACCCAGTACTTC
TRBJ2-5,-,once,TRBV19,CASSHRRIQETQYF,TGTGCCAGTAGCCATAGACGGATCCAAGAGACCCAGTACTTC
TRBJ2-2,-,-,TRBV4-2,CASSQSLGENTGELFF,TGTGCCAGCAGCCAGTCACTCGGCGAAAACACCGGGGAGCTGTTTTTT
TRBJ2-7,-,-,TRBV11-2,CASSLVWDSSYEQYF,TGTGCCAGCAGCTTAGTGTGGGACTCCTCCTACGAGCAGTACTTC
TRBJ2-5,TRBD2,once,TRBV18,CASSRAPSGSILETQYF,TGTGCCAGCTCACGGGCCCCTAGCGGGAGCATACTAGAGACCCAGTACTTC
TRBJ2-5,TRBD1,once,TRBV30,CAGTRDSGGGETQYF,TGTGCCGGAACCCGGGACAGTGGGGGTGGGGAGACCCAGTACTTC
TRBJ1-5,TRBD1,-,TRBV5-8,CASSRGTGGYQPQHF,TGTGCCAGCAGCCGGGGGACAGGGGGCTATCAGCCCCAGCATTTT